This TCR beta chain was documented in a study of Ad26.COV2.S vaccination and SARS-CoV-2 variants. To note about this clone: Its antigen is currently unknown.

The CDR3 consists of 15 residues. Deletions cut 3 bases from V and 1 base from J, with 12 bases between. Germline V gene sequence: CDR1 SGHRS, CDR2 YFSETQ. TCRdb's table, derived via immunoSEQ multiplex PCR, lists solely in-frame clones and lacks some. The sample holds some 460,000 clones, about 89% seen once. The treatment was: some 20 received Ad26.COV2.S at low or high dose, single or two shots; roughly 5 received placebo; per-sample allocation not given. Sampling happened 63 days after the first vaccine or placebo injection. Donation came from an adult in Boston who was aged 18-55 years. The shot given was an Ad26 vector that makes Wuhan-strain SARS-CoV-2 spike. Study results and limitations: It was found that vaccine and placebo recipients had similar non-spike TCR breadth.

The clonotype originates from a person aged 18-60 years who received the Ad26.COV2.S COVID-19 vaccine or a placebo. This rearrangement joins TRBV5-1 to TRBJ2-3; D is unclear. Sequencing was performed on peripheral blood, taken in a trial of Ad26.COV2.S vaccine versus placebo. The CDR3, as DNA: TGCGCCAGCAGCTGGATGATTGTGGGCACAGATACGCAGTATTTT. It translates to CASSWMIVGTDTQYF.